The TCR beta chain under discussion was sequenced for a study of blood T cell repertoires in COVID-19. Overall study: From T cells, B-cell-depleted T cells, or PBMCs came the material, which was cDNA or gDNA.

Those enrolled, adults aged roughly 18 to 100 years, came from roughly 22 US areas. Researchers sorted participants into cohorts using their self-reported clinical history. Authors' data handling: Amplification with reference gene primers provided the estimates of nucleated cell counts. The protocol was immunoSEQ multiplex PCR, while the TCRdb copy is restricted to in-frame clones and leaves out a portion. V, J and clone size are taken as reported in that table, and D and trimming were inferred from the DNA itself. The sample lists approximately 200,000 clones, 75% to 90% occurring once. The receptor's source is a woman under 40 who had been exposed to COVID-19. The source material was PBMCs or T cells enriched from blood (not recorded which).

For the CDR3, the DNA is TGCGCCAGCAGCGACCCGGGACAGGGAGACAATTCACCCCTCCACTTT. It codes for CASSDPGQGDNSPLHF. The V and J genes are TRBV5-1 and TRBJ1-6; 9 nucleotides line up with TRBD1. Per germline, CDR1 SGHRS and CDR2 YFSETQ. The CDR3 has 16 amino acids. Trimming removed 4 bases from V and 7 bases from J; junction bases left unmatched: 9.